This passage covers 7 T cell receptor beta chains from one sample sequenced in a study of regulatory T cells in long-lasting Graves disease. Through Arm-PCR of CDR3 regions and iRepertoire HTBI primers, TCR beta libraries were built. From the multiplex PCR reads, TCRdb called clonotypes with MiXCR, one entry per CDR3 protein. The sample gives 200,000 to 250,000 distinct CDR3 sequences, around 20% of which show up once; around 20% is in the top ten. Time point of the sample: newly diagnosed GD, antithyroid drugs for less than 3 months. The TCR library was made from RNA extracted from PBMCs. Sequencing was performed on peripheral blood mononuclear cells (PBMCs), taken at new diagnosis, from a patient treated with antithyroid drugs. These receptors all come from a female donor with Graves disease.

At least ten counts were recorded for this clonotype. The chain has TRBV24-1 and TRBJ2-1, with a weak D call TRBD2 (6 bases). V lost 4 bases, J lost 8 bases, and 17 bases lay in between. The length of the CDR3 is 15 residues. Germline V gives CDR1 KGHDR, CDR2 SFDVKD. In DNA, the CDR3 is TGTGCCACCAGTGACCCTACGGGAGTTAAGGATGAGCAGTTCTTC. It encodes CATSDPTGVKDEQFF.

This clonotype was detected many times. V is TRBV28 and J is TRBJ1-2, with TRBD1 identical over 7 bases. Trimming cost V 4 bases and J 5 bases; bases outside gene matches: 10. This CDR3 has 15 amino acids. Germline V gene lookup returns CDR1 MDHEN and CDR2 SYDVKM. In DNA form, the CDR3 reads TGTGCCAGCAGTTCTGGCCGAGGGACAGCATATGGCTACACCTTC. It translates to CASSSGRGTAYGYTF.

This clonotype was observed many times. The rearrangement uses TRBV27 and TRBJ1-2; possible D gene TRBD1, 5 bases. CDR3 length equals 13 residues. Between the trimmed V and J ends, which lost 2 bases and 6 bases, there was a span of 10 bases. Germline CDR1 and CDR2: MNHEY and SMNVEV (reference sequence). CDR3 in amino acids: CASSLTGSDGYTF. CDR3 sequence (DNA): TGTGCCAGCAGTTTAACAGGAAGTGATGGCTACACCTTC.

This clonotype showed up many times. The chain recombines TRBV5-4 with TRBJ2-3; TRBD2 matches 8 bases. The V gene's germline CDR1 is SGHNT and CDR2 YYREEE (reference sequence). The CDR3 length is 16 residues. V was pared by 3 bases and J by 2 bases, with 8 bases of the junction left unmatched. DNA of the CDR3: TGTGCCAGCAGCTCGTGGACTAGCTCCTCCACAGATACGCAGTATTTT. This gives the protein CASSSWTSSSTDTQYF.

This clonotype was counted many times. The rearrangement links TRBV7-2 to TRBJ2-5, with 9 bases identical to TRBD2. The J segment lost 5 bases and the V segment lost 4 bases, leaving 5 bases of the junction unmatched. CDR1 is SGHTA and CDR2 is FQGNSA in the germline V gene. This CDR3 contains 14 residues. The CDR3 reads CASSSGRGGETQYF. The CDR3 bases are TGTGCCAGCAGCTCCGGGCGGGGGGGGGAGACCCAGTACTTC.

The table lists this clonotype with many counts. The chain links TRBV9 to TRBJ2-3; tentatively, D is TRBD1 or TRBD2 (7 bases each). There are 14 residues in the CDR3. From germline, CDR1 is SGDLS and CDR2 YYNGEE. V gave up 7 bases and J gave up 3 bases, with 15 bases separating them. Written as DNA, the CDR3 is TGTGCCAGCGGGAGACAGGGAGGGACAGATACGCAGTATTTT. Its protein product is CASGRQGGTDTQYF.

As regards this clonotype: A read error is possible here, since a much larger clone lies one base away. DNA for the CDR3: TGCAGTGCTCTTAGCGGGAAAGGGGAGGAGCAGTACTTC. Protein: CSALSGKGEEQYF. The chain is built from TRBV20-1 and TRBJ2-7; 8 positions agree with TRBD2. CDR1 and CDR2 (germline): DFQATT, SNEGSKA (reference sequence). The CDR3 has 13 residues. With 5 bases clipped from V and 7 bases from J, the junction kept 10 bases outside the gene matches.